This T cell receptor beta chain was found in a study of blood T cell repertoires in COVID-19. Across the whole study: Sites across the United States, Italy and Spain contributed samples from acute and convalescent COVID-19. PBMCs, B-cell-depleted T cells, or T cells were the source of the cDNA or gDNA that made up the material.

How the authors handled the data: Reference gene primer amplification gave estimated nucleated cell counts. TCRdb's table, derived via immunoSEQ multiplex PCR, lists solely in-frame clones and lacks some. That table is the source of V, J and clone size, and D and trimming were worked out from the DNA. Of about 140,000 clones in the sample, 70% to 90% were seen once. Germline V gene sequence: CDR1 LNHDA, CDR2 SQIVND (reference sequence). Unmatched junction bases numbered 6, after V lost 3 bases and J lost 6 bases. This CDR3 region has 16 residues. Sequenced input: peripheral blood. This receptor was taken from a woman aged 80 or over with acute or convalescent COVID-19. J is TRBJ1-5 and V is TRBV19; TRBD1 agrees at 12 bases. CDR3 in DNA: TGTGCCAGTAGTATGGGGACAGGGGGCCTTGGTCAGCCCCAGCATTTT. It specifies CASSMGTGGLGQPQHF.